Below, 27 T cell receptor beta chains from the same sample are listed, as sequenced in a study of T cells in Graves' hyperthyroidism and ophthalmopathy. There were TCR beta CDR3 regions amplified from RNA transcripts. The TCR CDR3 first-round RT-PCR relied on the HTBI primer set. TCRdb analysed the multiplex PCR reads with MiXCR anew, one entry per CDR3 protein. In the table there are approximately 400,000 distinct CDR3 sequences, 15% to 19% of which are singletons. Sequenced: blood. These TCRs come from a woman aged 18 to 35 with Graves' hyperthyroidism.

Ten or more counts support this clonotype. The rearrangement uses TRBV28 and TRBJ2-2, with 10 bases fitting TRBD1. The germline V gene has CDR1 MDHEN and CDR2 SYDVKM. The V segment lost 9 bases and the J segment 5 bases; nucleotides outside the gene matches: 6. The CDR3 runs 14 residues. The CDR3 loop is CASRQGARTGELFF. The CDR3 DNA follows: TGTGCCAGTCGACAGGGGGCGAGGACCGGGGAGCTGTTTTTT.

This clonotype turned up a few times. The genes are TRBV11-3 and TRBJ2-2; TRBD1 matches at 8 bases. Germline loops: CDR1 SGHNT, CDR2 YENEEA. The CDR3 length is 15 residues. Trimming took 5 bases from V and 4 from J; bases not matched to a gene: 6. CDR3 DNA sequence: TGTGCCAGCAGCCTCGGGACAGGTCTCACCGGGGAGCTGTTTTTT. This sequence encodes CASSLGTGLTGELFF.

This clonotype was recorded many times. Here the CDR3 reads CASSPLPPRGIYNEQFF. The CDR3 DNA reads TGTGCCAGCAGTCCCCTCCCCCCCCGCGGTATCTACAATGAGCAGTTCTTC. The chain is built from TRBV27 and TRBJ2-1; D not resolved. CDR3 length: 17 residues. Looked up from germline, CDR1 is MNHEY and CDR2 is SMNVEV (reference sequence). The germline V and J ends were trimmed by 5 bases and 3 bases, with 20 bases remaining between them.

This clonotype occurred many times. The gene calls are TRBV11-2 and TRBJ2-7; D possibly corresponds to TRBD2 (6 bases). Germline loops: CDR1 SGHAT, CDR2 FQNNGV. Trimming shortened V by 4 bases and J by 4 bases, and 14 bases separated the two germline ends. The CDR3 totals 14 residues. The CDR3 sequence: CASSSRLRDYEQYF. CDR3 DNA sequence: TGTGCCAGCAGCTCGAGGTTGCGGGATTACGAGCAGTACTTC.

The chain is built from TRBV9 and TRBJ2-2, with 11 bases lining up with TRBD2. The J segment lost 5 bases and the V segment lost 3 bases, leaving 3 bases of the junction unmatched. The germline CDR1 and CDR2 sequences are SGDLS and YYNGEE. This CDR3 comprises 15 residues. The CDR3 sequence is CASSERLAGTGELFF. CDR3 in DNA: TGTGCCAGCAGCGAACGACTAGCGGGGACCGGGGAGCTGTTTTTT.

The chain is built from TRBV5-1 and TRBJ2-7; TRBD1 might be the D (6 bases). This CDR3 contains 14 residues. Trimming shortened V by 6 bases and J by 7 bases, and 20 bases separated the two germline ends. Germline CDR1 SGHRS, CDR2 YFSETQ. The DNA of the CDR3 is TGCGCCAGCAACCTGAGGCCGAACCAGGGGGAGCAGTACTTC. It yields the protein CASNLRPNQGEQYF.

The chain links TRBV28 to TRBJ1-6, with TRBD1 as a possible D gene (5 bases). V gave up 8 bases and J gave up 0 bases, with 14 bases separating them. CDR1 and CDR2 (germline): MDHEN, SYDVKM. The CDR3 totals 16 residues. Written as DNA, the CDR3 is TGTGCCAGCTGCGGGGCGGCGAGCTCCTATAATTCACCCCTCCACTTT. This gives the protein CASCGAASSYNSPLHF.

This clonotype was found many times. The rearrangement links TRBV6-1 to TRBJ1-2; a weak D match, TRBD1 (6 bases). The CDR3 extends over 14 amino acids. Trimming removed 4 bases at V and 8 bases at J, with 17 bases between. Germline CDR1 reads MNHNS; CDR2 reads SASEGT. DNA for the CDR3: TGTGCCAGCAGTGCAAGGAACAGGGAGGGAGGCTACACCTTC. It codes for CASSARNREGGYTF.

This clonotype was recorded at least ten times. The CDR3 DNA follows: TGTGCCAGCAGCCCTAGACAACTCTACGAGCAGTACTTC. Translation gives CASSPRQLYEQYF. This chain uses TRBV7-8 with TRBJ2-7, with D hard to call. Deletions cut 5 bases from V and 3 bases from J, with 11 bases between. The CDR3 extends over 13 amino acids. CDR1 is SGHVS, CDR2 FQNEAQ, per germline.

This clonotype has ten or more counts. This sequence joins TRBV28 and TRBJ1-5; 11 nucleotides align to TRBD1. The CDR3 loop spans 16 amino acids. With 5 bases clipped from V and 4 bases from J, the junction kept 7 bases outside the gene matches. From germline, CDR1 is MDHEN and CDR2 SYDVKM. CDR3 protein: CASSPPGQGGNQPQHF. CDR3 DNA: TGTGCCAGCAGTCCTCCGGGACAGGGGGGTAATCAGCCCCAGCATTTT.

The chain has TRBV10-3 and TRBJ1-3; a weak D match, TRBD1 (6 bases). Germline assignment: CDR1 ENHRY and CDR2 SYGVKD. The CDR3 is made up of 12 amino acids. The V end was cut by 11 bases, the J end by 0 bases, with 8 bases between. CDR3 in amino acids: CAAQGSGNTIYF. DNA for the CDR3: TGTGCCGCACAGGGCTCTGGAAACACCATATATTTT.

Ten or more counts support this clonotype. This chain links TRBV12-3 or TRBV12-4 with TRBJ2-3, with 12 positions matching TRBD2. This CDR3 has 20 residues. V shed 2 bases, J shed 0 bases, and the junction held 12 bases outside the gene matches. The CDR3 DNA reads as TGTGCCAGCAGTTTAAGGAGGCAGGGAACTAGCGGGAGGAGCACAGATACGCAGTATTTT. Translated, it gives CASSLRRQGTSGRSTDTQYF.

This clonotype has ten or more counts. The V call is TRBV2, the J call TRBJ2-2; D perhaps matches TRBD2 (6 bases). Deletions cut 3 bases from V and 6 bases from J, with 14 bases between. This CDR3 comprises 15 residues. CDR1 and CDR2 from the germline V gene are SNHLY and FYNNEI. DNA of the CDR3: TGTGCCAGCAGTGATCCCGGGGGAAGGGCCGGGGAGCTGTTTTTT. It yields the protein CASSDPGGRAGELFF.

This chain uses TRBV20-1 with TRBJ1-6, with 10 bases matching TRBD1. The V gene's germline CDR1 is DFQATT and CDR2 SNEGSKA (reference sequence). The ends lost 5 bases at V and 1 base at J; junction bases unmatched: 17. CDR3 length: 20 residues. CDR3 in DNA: TGCAGTGCTCGGGACAGGGGTTTTCGGAATTCGAGGTCCTATAATTCACCCCTCCACTTT. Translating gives CSARDRGFRNSRSYNSPLHF.

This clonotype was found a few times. The CDR3 bases are TGCAGCGTTGGGGGACGGCTAAACCCTGAAGCTTTCTTT. Translating gives CSVGGRLNPEAFF. The J gene is TRBJ1-1, the V gene TRBV29-1; TRBD1 might be the D (5 bases). Per germline, CDR1 SQVTM and CDR2 ANQGSEA. This CDR3 has 13 residues. Trimming pared 4 bases from V and 6 bases from J, leaving 15 bases between.

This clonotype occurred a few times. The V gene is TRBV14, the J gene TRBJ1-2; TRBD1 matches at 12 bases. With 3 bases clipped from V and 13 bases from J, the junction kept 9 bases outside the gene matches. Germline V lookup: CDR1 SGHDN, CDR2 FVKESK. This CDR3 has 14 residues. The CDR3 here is CASSQGQGATVSTF. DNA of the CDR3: TGTGCCAGCAGCCAGGGACAGGGGGCAACGGTTTCCACCTTC.

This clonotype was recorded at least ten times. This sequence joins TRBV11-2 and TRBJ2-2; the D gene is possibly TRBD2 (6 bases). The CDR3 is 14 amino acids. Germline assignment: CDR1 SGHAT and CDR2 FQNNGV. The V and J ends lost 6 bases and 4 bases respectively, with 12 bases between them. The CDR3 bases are TGTGCCAGCAGTTGGGACTGGACCACCGGGGAGCTGTTTTTT. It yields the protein CASSWDWTTGELFF.

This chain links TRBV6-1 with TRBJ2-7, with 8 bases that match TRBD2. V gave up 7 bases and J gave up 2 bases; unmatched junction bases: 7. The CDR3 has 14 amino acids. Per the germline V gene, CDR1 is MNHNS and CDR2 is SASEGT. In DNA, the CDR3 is TGTGCCAGCATAGCGGGGACTTCCACCTACGAGCAGTACTTC. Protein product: CASIAGTSTYEQYF.

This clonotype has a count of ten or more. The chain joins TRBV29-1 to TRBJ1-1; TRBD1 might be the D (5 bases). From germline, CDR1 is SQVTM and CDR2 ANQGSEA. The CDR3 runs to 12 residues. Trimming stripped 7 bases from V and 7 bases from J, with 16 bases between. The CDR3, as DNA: TGCAGCGCCGGAGAGGGAAGGGGTGAAGCTTTCTTT. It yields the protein CSAGEGRGEAFF.

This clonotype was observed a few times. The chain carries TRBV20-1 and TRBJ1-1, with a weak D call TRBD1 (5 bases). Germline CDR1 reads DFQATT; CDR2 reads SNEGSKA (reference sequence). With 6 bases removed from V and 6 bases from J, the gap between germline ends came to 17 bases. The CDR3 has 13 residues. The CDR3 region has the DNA TGCAGTGCCCCACAACGGGGGTCCGCTGAAGCTTTCTTT. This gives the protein CSAPQRGSAEAFF.

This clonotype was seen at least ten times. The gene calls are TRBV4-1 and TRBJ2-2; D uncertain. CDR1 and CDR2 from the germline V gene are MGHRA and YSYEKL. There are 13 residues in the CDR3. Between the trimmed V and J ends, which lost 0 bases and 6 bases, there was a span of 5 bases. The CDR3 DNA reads TGCGCCAGCAGCCAAGAACCGCCCGGGGAGCTGTTTTTT. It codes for CASSQEPPGELFF.

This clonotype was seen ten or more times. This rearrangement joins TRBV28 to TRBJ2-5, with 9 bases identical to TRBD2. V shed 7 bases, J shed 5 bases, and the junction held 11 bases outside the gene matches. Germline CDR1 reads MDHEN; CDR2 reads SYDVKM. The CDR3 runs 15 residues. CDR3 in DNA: TGTGCCAGCACCGAAGAGATAGCGGGAGAGGAGACCCAGTACTTC. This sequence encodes CASTEEIAGEETQYF.

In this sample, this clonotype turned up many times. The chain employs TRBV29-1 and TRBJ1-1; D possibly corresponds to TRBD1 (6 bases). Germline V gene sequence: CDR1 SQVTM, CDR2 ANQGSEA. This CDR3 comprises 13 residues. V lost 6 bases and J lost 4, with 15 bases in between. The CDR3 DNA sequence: TGCAGCGTACAGGGCAGGGTTTCCACTGAAGCTTTCTTT. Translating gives CSVQGRVSTEAFF.

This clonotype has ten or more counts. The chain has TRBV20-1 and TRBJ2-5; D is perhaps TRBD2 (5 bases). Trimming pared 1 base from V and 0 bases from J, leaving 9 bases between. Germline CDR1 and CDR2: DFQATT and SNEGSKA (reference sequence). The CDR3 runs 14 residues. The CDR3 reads CSARARVYQETQYF. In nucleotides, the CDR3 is TGCAGTGCTAGAGCGAGGGTGTACCAAGAGACCCAGTACTTC.

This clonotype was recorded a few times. CDR3: CASSLKGGAGGYTF. The CDR3 region has the DNA TGTGCCAGCAGCTTAAAGGGGGGCGCGGGGGGCTACACCTTC. The chain is built from TRBV27 and TRBJ1-2; possible D gene TRBD1, 6 bases. The V gene lost 6 bases and the J gene lost 8 bases, with 19 bases spanning the gap. CDR1 is MNHEY, CDR2 SMNVEV, per germline (reference sequence). The CDR3 extends over 14 amino acids.

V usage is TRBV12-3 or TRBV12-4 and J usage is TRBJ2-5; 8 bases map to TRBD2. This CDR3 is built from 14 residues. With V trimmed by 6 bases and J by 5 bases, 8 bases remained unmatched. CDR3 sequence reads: CASSRPGGAETQYF. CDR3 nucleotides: TGTGCCAGCAGCCGACCCGGGGGGGCTGAGACCCAGTACTTC.

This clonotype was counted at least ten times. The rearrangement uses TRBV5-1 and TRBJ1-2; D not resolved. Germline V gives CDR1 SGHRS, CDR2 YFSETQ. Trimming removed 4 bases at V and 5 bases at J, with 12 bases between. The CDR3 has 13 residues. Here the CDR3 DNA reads TGCGCCAGCAGCCCGGAGAGTTTGTATGGCTACACCTTC. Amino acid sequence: CASSPESLYGYTF.